The sequence of this TCR beta chain was determined in a study of T cells in Graves' hyperthyroidism and ophthalmopathy. This clonotype was counted at least ten times. Its antigen is not known. The CDR3 totals 14 residues. Losses at the gene ends were 3 bases for V and 5 bases for J; bases not matched to a gene: 4. Study-level points and caveats: A 13 V-J signature model discriminated ophthalmopathy versus stable hyperthyroidism. Ophthalmopathy, as predicted by the model, came a median roughly 6.8 months after the prediction.

Patients were excluded because of uncontrolled infection, other autoimmune disease, pregnancy or lactation. Researchers took RNA transcripts and amplified the TCR beta CDR3 regions from them. HTBI primers were the set used in a first-round RT-PCR of the TCR CDR3. TCRdb called the multiplex PCR reads again in MiXCR, with one record for every CDR3 protein. The sample has fewer than 750,000 distinct CDR3 sequences; roughly 15% are singletons. What was sequenced was blood. This clonotype was obtained from a woman between 45 and 65 years old with Graves' ophthalmopathy. The chain joins TRBV12-3 or TRBV12-4 to TRBJ2-3, with 8 bases aligning to TRBD2. CDR3 sequence (DNA): TGTGCCAGCAGTTTTCTAGCGGGTCGAGATACGCAGTATTTT. Translating it yields CASSFLAGRDTQYF.